Listed below are T cell receptor beta chains from one sample, sequenced in a study of blood T cells in healthy people across ages. TCRdb passed the 5' RACE reads through MiXCR, listing each CDR3 protein once. The data contain over 1,500,000 distinct CDR3 sequences, roughly two fifths of them seen just once; the ten biggest clones take up under 30%. Source material: blood. The receptors derive from a human donor in good health. The CDR3 runs from the conserved cysteine through the conserved F or W. The D gene is left open where the match is weak. A row's size may be missing; if present it is once, few, many or a size class.

TRBV7-8,NA,TRBJ2-7,NA,TGTGTCAGCAGCTTGGGAGCAGGGTACGAGCAGTACTTC,CVSSLGAGYEQYF
TRBV4-2,NA,TRBJ1-6,NA,TGTGCCAGCAGCCAGCATCAAACGGGGACCCACGATTCACCCCTCCACTTT,CASSQHQTGTHDSPLHF
TRBV10-3,few,TRBJ1-1,TRBD1,TGTGCCATCAGTGCGACAGGGGGGAACACTGAAGCTTTCTTT,CAISATGGNTEAFF
TRBV7-2,few,TRBJ2-7,NA,TGTGCCAGCAACACAGGGACCCTCTCCTACGAGCAGTACTTC,CASNTGTLSYEQYF
TRBV5-1,NA,TRBJ2-3,TRBD1,TGCGCCAGCCGCCCGGGGACAGCTAGCACAGATACGCAGTATTTT,CASRPGTASTDTQYF
TRBV7-9,NA,TRBJ2-5,TRBD1,TGTGCCAGCAGCAAACAGGGGGAAGAGACCCAGTACTTC,CASSKQGEETQYF
TRBV19,NA,TRBJ2-6,NA,TGTGCCAGTAGTAGCTGGCTGCGAGCCAACGTCCTGACTTTC,CASSSWLRANVLTF
TRBV5-4,NA,TRBJ1-1,NA,TGTGCCAGCAGTATTGGGGGAACTGAAGCTTTCTTT,CASSIGGTEAFF
TRBV27,NA,TRBJ2-3,TRBD2,TGTGCCAGCAGTTTATCGTATTGGGGTCGGCGGGGGGGCACAGATACGCAGTATTTT,CASSLSYWGRRGGTDTQYF
TRBV20-1,NA,TRBJ2-7,NA,TGCAGTGCTAAAGACACTGACAATGAGCAGTACTTC,CSAKDTDNEQYF
TRBV7-2,NA,TRBJ1-1,NA,TGTGCCAGCTCTGTAGGGGATCGTTGGGCTGAAGCTTTCTTT,CASSVGDRWAEAFF
TRBV10-3,NA,TRBJ2-7,NA,TGTGCCACCAGTCTCGGTTCCTACGAGCAGTACTTC,CATSLGSYEQYF
TRBV29-1,few,TRBJ2-7,NA,TGCAGCGTTTGTCTGGACTCCTACGAGCAGTACTTC,CSVCLDSYEQYF
TRBV5-1,NA,TRBJ2-3,NA,TGCGCCAGCAGCTTGGACGGGTCGGCCGCCGCAGATACGCAGTATTTT,CASSLDGSAAADTQYF
TRBV12-5,NA,TRBJ2-3,NA,TGTGCTAGTGGTTTTGCGGGGTCTGTGGATACGCAGTATTTT,CASGFAGSVDTQYF
TRBV6-5,NA,TRBJ2-5,NA,TGTGCCAGCAGTAAACAAGGACAGAACCAGGAGACCCAGTACTTC,CASSKQGQNQETQYF
TRBV5-6,NA,TRBJ2-7,TRBD1,TGTGCCAGCAGCTTGCTGGCGGCTCACAGGGGGCGAACCTACGAGCAGTACTTC,CASSLLAAHRGRTYEQYF
TRBV7-2,NA,TRBJ2-5,NA,TGTGCCACCGCAAAGGGACCCCAAGAGACCCAGTACTTC,CATAKGPQETQYF
TRBV6-5,NA,TRBJ2-1,NA,TGTGCCAGCAGTTTTGGGTATGGGGGCCACTACAATGAGCAGTTCTTC,CASSFGYGGHYNEQFF
TRBV20-1,NA,TRBJ2-5,NA,TGCAGTGCTAGTTCACAGCCCGAGACCCAGTACTTC,CSASSQPETQYF
TRBV7-3,NA,TRBJ2-5,NA,TGTGCCAGCAGCCTAATCTCGGGGCGCACTATGGAGACCCAGTACTTC,CASSLISGRTMETQYF
TRBV5-4,NA,TRBJ1-4,NA,TGTGCCAGCAGCCCGAGGACGGGACAAAATGAAAAACTGTTTTTT,CASSPRTGQNEKLFF
TRBV20-1,NA,TRBJ1-2,NA,TGCAGTGCTACTCGGACAGCAAGTGGCTACACCTTC,CSATRTASGYTF
TRBV7-9,few,TRBJ1-2,NA,TGTGCCAGCAGCTTAGATGGATATGACGGCTACACCTTC,CASSLDGYDGYTF
TRBV9,NA,TRBJ2-1,TRBD2,TGTGCCAGCGATTCTGCCGGGACTAGCGGGGGCGATGAGCAGTTCTTC,CASDSAGTSGGDEQFF
TRBV27,few,TRBJ2-7,NA,TGTGCCAGCTCACATGACGGCTACGAGCAGTACTTC,CASSHDGYEQYF
TRBV7-8,NA,TRBJ2-2,TRBD1,TGTGCCAGCAGCTTAGCGCAGGGGGCGGGCACCGGGGAGCTGTTTTTT,CASSLAQGAGTGELFF
TRBV29-1,NA,TRBJ2-3,NA,TGCAGCGCTTACATTCTAACCAAAGATACGCAGTATTTT,CSAYILTKDTQYF
TRBV20-1,NA,TRBJ1-4,NA,TGCAGTGCGGGTAGGGGTCCCGATGAAAAACTGTTTTTT,CSAGRGPDEKLFF
TRBV7-8,NA,TRBJ2-3,TRBD2,TGTGCCAGCAGCTTAGATAGGACTAGCGGGGGGCCTAGCACAGATACGCAGTATTTT,CASSLDRTSGGPSTDTQYF
TRBV7-9,NA,TRBJ1-2,NA,TGTGCCAGCAGCTTGGGGGCGGAAGGGGATGGCTACACCTTC,CASSLGAEGDGYTF
TRBV20-1,few,TRBJ2-3,TRBD2,TGCAGTGCTAGAGGTGGTCTAGCGGGGGTCAGTAATACGCAGTATTTT,CSARGGLAGVSNTQYF
TRBV6-5,NA,TRBJ2-2,NA,TGTGCCAGCAGTTACTCGCGGTACCTCACCGGGGAGCTGTTTTTT,CASSYSRYLTGELFF
TRBV6-5,few,TRBJ2-5,NA,TGTGCCAGCAGTTACGATTCAGCATCAGAGACCCAGTACTTC,CASSYDSASETQYF
TRBV6-5,NA,TRBJ2-7,NA,TGTGCCAGCAGCCCGCGGATGTTGGGATCCTACGAGCAGTACTTC,CASSPRMLGSYEQYF
TRBV12-3/TRBV12-4,NA,TRBJ2-6,NA,TGTGCCAGCAGTTCGAGTGACAGTCCGTCTGGGGCCAGCGTCCTGACTTTC,CASSSSDSPSGASVLTF
TRBV7-9,NA,TRBJ2-1,NA,TGTGCCAGCAGCTTCCTTGGGAAGAGCTCTTACAATGAGCAGTTCTTC,CASSFLGKSSYNEQFF
TRBV29-1,NA,TRBJ2-7,NA,TGCAGCGCCAGCGAAGCTATGGGCTACGAGCAGTACTTC,CSASEAMGYEQYF
TRBV18,NA,TRBJ2-5,NA,TGTGCCAGCTCACCACAGATCCGCCAGTACCAAGAGACCCAGTACTTC,CASSPQIRQYQETQYF
TRBV12-3/TRBV12-4,few,TRBJ2-3,TRBD1,TGTGCCAGCAGCCCAGGACAGGATTGGGGCACAGATACGCAGTATTTT,CASSPGQDWGTDTQYF
TRBV11-2,NA,TRBJ1-4,NA,TGTGCCAGCAGCGGGGACCCGGTATTTGGAAAACTGTTTTTT,CASSGDPVFGKLFF
TRBV20-1,NA,TRBJ2-3,NA,TGCAGTGCCCGTAGGACGTCCACTAGCACAGATACGCAGTATTTT,CSARRTSTSTDTQYF
TRBV4-3,NA,TRBJ1-2,NA,TGCGCCAGCAGCCAGTCGGGGTCCTTCGGGGAAGGCTACACCTTC,CASSQSGSFGEGYTF
TRBV2,NA,TRBJ2-1,NA,TGTGCCAGCAGAGGAGAGGTCAATGAGCAGTTCTTC,CASRGEVNEQFF
TRBV12-3/TRBV12-4,NA,TRBJ2-3,NA,TGTGCCAGCAGTTTCAGTCAGGGTTCAGATGTGCAGTATTTT,CASSFSQGSDVQYF
TRBV7-3,NA,TRBJ2-3,NA,TGTGCCAGCAGCCCGGGGGCAGGGACTAACGGGGATACGCAGTATTTT,CASSPGAGTNGDTQYF
TRBV29-1,many,TRBJ1-2,NA,TGCAGCGTTGGGCAGGTTCTGATTAACTATGGCTACACCTTC,CSVGQVLINYGYTF
TRBV7-2,few,TRBJ2-1,NA,TGTGCCAGCAGCCCTACAAGAGAGGCAATAGGCTCCGAGCAGTTCTTC,CASSPTREAIGSEQFF
TRBV5-1,NA,TRBJ1-4,TRBD1,TGCGCCAGCAGCCAGGACAGGGGGGCAACTAATGAAAAACTGTTTTTT,CASSQDRGATNEKLFF
TRBV6-8,few,TRBJ2-4,NA,TGTGCCAGCAGTTACTCGTCTTATTGGCTAAGTCTCCCACTAGCCAAAAACATTCAGTACTTC,CASSYSSYWLSLPLAKNIQYF
TRBV9,NA,TRBJ1-1,TRBD1,TGTGCCAGCGGCCGGACAGGAGAAATGAACACTGAAGCTTTCTTT,CASGRTGEMNTEAFF
TRBV29-1,NA,TRBJ2-5,NA,TGCAGCGTTGAAGGGCGGCTGCTTAGGACCCAGTACTTC,CSVEGRLLRTQYF
TRBV2,few,TRBJ2-2,NA,TGTGCCAGCAGGAGGGACCTGGGACCGAGGACCGGGGAGCTGTTTTTT,CASRRDLGPRTGELFF
TRBV6-5,NA,TRBJ2-3,TRBD2,TGTGCCAGCAGAGACCAATTAGCGGGGGGGCGACATACGCAGTATTTT,CASRDQLAGGRHTQYF
TRBV5-1,NA,TRBJ2-1,TRBD2,TGCGCCAGCAGCGATCGGGGGGACCCCTACAATGAGCAGTTCTTC,CASSDRGDPYNEQFF
TRBV7-8,few,TRBJ2-6,NA,TGTGCCAGCAGCTCCCACTTCATAGCCGGGGGCGGCTCTGGGGCCAACGTCCTGACTTTC,CASSSHFIAGGGSGANVLTF
TRBV7-2,NA,TRBJ2-5,TRBD2,TGTGCCAGCAGTTCCCAACGGGGGGGCAAGGAGACCCAGTACTTC,CASSSQRGGKETQYF
TRBV5-1,NA,TRBJ2-3,NA,TGCGCCAGCAGCTTGGGCCAGGGCGTTTCAGATACGCAGTATTTT,CASSLGQGVSDTQYF
TRBV11-2,NA,TRBJ1-2,NA,TGTGCCAGCAGCTTAGGGGTTGGGATGGCCTATGGCTACACCTTC,CASSLGVGMAYGYTF
TRBV9,NA,TRBJ1-1,NA,TGTGCCAGCAGCGCCTATTTGGGGGGCAACACTGAAGCTTTCTTT,CASSAYLGGNTEAFF